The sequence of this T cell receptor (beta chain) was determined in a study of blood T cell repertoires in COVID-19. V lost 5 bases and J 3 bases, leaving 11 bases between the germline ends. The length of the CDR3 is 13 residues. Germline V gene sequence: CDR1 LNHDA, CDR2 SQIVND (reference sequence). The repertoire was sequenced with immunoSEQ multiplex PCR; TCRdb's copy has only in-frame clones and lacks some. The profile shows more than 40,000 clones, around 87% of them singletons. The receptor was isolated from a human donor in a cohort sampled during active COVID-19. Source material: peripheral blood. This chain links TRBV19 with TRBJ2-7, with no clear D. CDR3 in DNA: TGTGCCAGTAGTGAGACAACTTTCTACGAGCAGTACTTC. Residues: CASSETTFYEQYF.